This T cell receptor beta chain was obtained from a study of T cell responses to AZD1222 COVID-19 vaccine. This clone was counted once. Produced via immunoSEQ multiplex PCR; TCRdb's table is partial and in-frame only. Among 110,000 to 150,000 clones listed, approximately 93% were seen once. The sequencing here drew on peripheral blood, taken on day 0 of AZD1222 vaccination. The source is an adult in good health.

CDR3 nucleotides: TGTGCCAGCAGCTTAAGGACAGTCGACGGGATAGCCAAAAACATTCAGTACTTC. This sequence encodes CASSLRTVDGIAKNIQYF. The chain has TRBV7-2 and TRBJ2-4; possibly TRBD1 for D (6 bases). CDR3 length: 18 residues. Trimming stripped 2 bases from V and 0 bases from J, with 17 bases between. Germline CDR1 and CDR2: SGHTA and FQGNSA.